The rows below give T cell receptor beta chains drawn from one sample of a study of T cell responses to AZD1222 COVID-19 vaccine. Sequencing used immunoSEQ multiplex PCR; TCRdb keeps in-frame clones, though not all of them. The data hold approximately 68,000 clones, with around 90% observed a single time. Here the sequenced sample was peripheral blood, taken 28 days after the second dose of the MenACWY control vaccine. Source of these receptors: an adult who received the MenACWY meningococcal vaccine as a control. The CDR3 runs from the conserved cysteine through the conserved F or W. D genes are given only for firm matches. Size is stated for part of the rows, as once, few or many counts, or as a class when the clone is expanded.

J gene: TRBJ2-7
clone size: NA
V gene: TRBV18
D gene: TRBD1
CDR3 DNA: TGTGCCAGCTCACCGGACAGGGGAACAGGCGAGCAGTACTTC
CDR3 protein: CASSPDRGTGEQYF

J gene: TRBJ1-3
clone size: once
V gene: TRBV5-1
D gene: TRBD1
CDR3 DNA: TGCGCCAGCAGCGTAGGGACAGCCTCTGGAAACACCATATATTTT
CDR3 protein: CASSVGTASGNTIYF

J gene: TRBJ1-1
clone size: NA
V gene: TRBV27
D gene: TRBD1
CDR3 DNA: TGTGCCAGCAGTTTATTAGCACAGGGGGAAGCTTTCTTT
CDR3 protein: CASSLLAQGEAFF

J gene: TRBJ1-3
clone size: NA
V gene: TRBV20-1
D gene: NA
CDR3 DNA: TGCAGTGCTATCTTGGTGGACACCATATATTTT
CDR3 protein: CSAILVDTIYF

J gene: TRBJ1-2
clone size: few
V gene: TRBV28
D gene: NA
CDR3 DNA: TGTGCCAGCAGTTTGTCCCTCTATGGCTACACCTTC
CDR3 protein: CASSLSLYGYTF

J gene: TRBJ2-2
clone size: NA
V gene: TRBV6-5
D gene: TRBD2
CDR3 DNA: TGTGCCAGCAGTTTAGCGGGGGTGGCCGGGGAGCTGTTTTTT
CDR3 protein: CASSLAGVAGELFF

J gene: TRBJ2-7
clone size: once
V gene: TRBV7-3
D gene: NA
CDR3 DNA: TGTGCCAGCTGCGGGGGACACTTATTTTCCTTCTACGAGCAGTACTTC
CDR3 protein: CASCGGHLFSFYEQYF

J gene: TRBJ2-1
clone size: NA
V gene: TRBV4-3
D gene: NA
CDR3 DNA: TGCGCCAGCAGCCAACAGCCTCGCAGCTCCTACAATGAGCAGTTCTTC
CDR3 protein: CASSQQPRSSYNEQFF

J gene: TRBJ2-7
clone size: NA
V gene: TRBV5-1
D gene: NA
CDR3 DNA: TGCGCCAGCAGCTTCGGGACACCCATAGGACACGAGCAGTACTTC
CDR3 protein: CASSFGTPIGHEQYF

J gene: TRBJ2-5
clone size: NA
V gene: TRBV14
D gene: TRBD1
CDR3 DNA: TGTGCCAGCAGCCCTGTCCGGCCGGGACAGGGGGGAGAGACCCAGTACTTC
CDR3 protein: CASSPVRPGQGGETQYF

J gene: TRBJ2-4
clone size: NA
V gene: TRBV19
D gene: TRBD2
CDR3 DNA: TGTGCCAGTAGCACGATAGCGGGGTTGGGAAACATTCAGTACTTC
CDR3 protein: CASSTIAGLGNIQYF

J gene: TRBJ2-5
clone size: NA
V gene: TRBV11-2
D gene: NA
CDR3 DNA: TGTGCCAGCAGAATACAGGGACCGGAGACCCAGTACTTC
CDR3 protein: CASRIQGPETQYF

J gene: TRBJ1-2
clone size: NA
V gene: TRBV28
D gene: NA
CDR3 DNA: TGTGCCAGCAGTTTACTGTCAGTAGAAATCTATGGCTACACCTTC
CDR3 protein: CASSLLSVEIYGYTF

J gene: TRBJ1-4
clone size: NA
V gene: TRBV24-1
D gene: NA
CDR3 DNA: TGTGCCACCAGTGATGGGTCTTGGGAAAAACTGTTTTTT
CDR3 protein: CATSDGSWEKLFF

J gene: TRBJ1-4
clone size: few
V gene: TRBV30
D gene: NA
CDR3 DNA: TGTGCCTGGAGTGTACTGGGCAGGGGTAATGAAAAACTGTTTTTT
CDR3 protein: CAWSVLGRGNEKLFF

J gene: TRBJ1-2
clone size: NA
V gene: TRBV6-2/TRBV6-3
D gene: NA
CDR3 DNA: TGTGCCAGCAGTTACTCGAACCAGGGAGGTGGCTACACCTTC
CDR3 protein: CASSYSNQGGGYTF

J gene: TRBJ1-3
clone size: few
V gene: TRBV3-1/TRBV3-2
D gene: NA
CDR3 DNA: TGTGCCAGCAGCCAAGTATGGGGCCCGGACAGACACTCTGGAAACACCATATATTTT
CDR3 protein: CASSQVWGPDRHSGNTIYF

J gene: TRBJ2-7
clone size: once
V gene: TRBV5-5
D gene: NA
CDR3 DNA: TGTGCCAGCAGCTTAACACTAGATTCCTACGAGCAGTACTTC
CDR3 protein: CASSLTLDSYEQYF

J gene: TRBJ1-2
clone size: NA
V gene: TRBV5-4
D gene: NA
CDR3 DNA: TGTGCCAGCAGCTTGAATCGATGGAAACCTGGCTACACCTTC
CDR3 protein: CASSLNRWKPGYTF

J gene: TRBJ2-1
clone size: NA
V gene: TRBV5-1
D gene: NA
CDR3 DNA: TGCGCCAGCAGCTTGGGTTCAGGGTCGAGTGAGCAGTTCTTC
CDR3 protein: CASSLGSGSSEQFF

J gene: TRBJ2-2
clone size: NA
V gene: TRBV19
D gene: NA
CDR3 DNA: TGTGCCAGTAGTATTGGGGGCTTTAACACCGGGGAGCTGTTTTTT
CDR3 protein: CASSIGGFNTGELFF

J gene: TRBJ2-5
clone size: NA
V gene: TRBV5-1
D gene: NA
CDR3 DNA: TGCGCCAGCAGCTCTCCCTCTGGGGGCCGAGAGACCCAGTACTTC
CDR3 protein: CASSSPSGGRETQYF